Shown below are 18 T cell receptor beta chains from a single sample sequenced in a study of T cell responses to AZD1222 COVID-19 vaccine. Here immunoSEQ multiplex PCR was the method, and the copy in TCRdb shows in-frame clones only, minus some. The data contain about 130,000 clones, roughly 80% of them singletons. This material consisted of peripheral blood, taken on day 0 of AZD1222 vaccination. The receptors shown here come from an adult in good health.

V is TRBV5-4 and J is TRBJ1-3; D is unresolved. The V end lost 0 bases, the J end lost 0 bases, and 7 bases lay between the germline ends. CDR1 SGHNT and CDR2 YYREEE come from the germline V gene (reference sequence). The CDR3 consists of 15 residues. CDR3 sequence reads: CASSLDDLSGNTIYF. CDR3 nucleotides: TGTGCCAGCAGCTTGGACGACCTCTCTGGAAACACCATATATTTT.

The chain carries TRBV27 and TRBJ1-4; D is unclear. The CDR3 is 16 residues long. CDR1 MNHEY and CDR2 SMNVEV come from the germline V gene (reference sequence). Trimming left V 6 bases short and J 7 bases short, with 21 bases between. CDR3 DNA sequence: TGTGCCAGCAGGAATAACATGGGGTTGAGAGGTGAAAAACTGTTTTTT. It yields the protein CASRNNMGLRGEKLFF.

This clone was detected once. This rearrangement joins TRBV5-4 to TRBJ2-3, with D perhaps TRBD2 (6 bases). The CDR3 is made up of 15 amino acids. Germline V lookup: CDR1 SGHNT, CDR2 YYREEE (reference sequence). Deletions cut 4 bases from V and 3 bases from J, with 15 bases between. CDR3 in DNA: TGTGCCAGCAGCCCAGGCGGGGTTCGTACAGATACGCAGTATTTT. Its protein product is CASSPGGVRTDTQYF.

The gene calls are TRBV6-5 and TRBJ2-5; 7 nucleotides agree with TRBD1. The V and J ends lost 4 bases and 7 bases, in that order; junction bases with no gene match: 12. The CDR3 runs to 15 residues. Germline-derived CDR1 and CDR2 are MNHEY and SVGAGI. Here the CDR3 DNA reads TGTGCCAGCAGTTCCGAGGGACAGCCCACAGGGACCCAGTACTTC. This gives the protein CASSSEGQPTGTQYF.

The chain joins TRBV5-4 to TRBJ2-7, with a tentative D call TRBD1 (6 bases). The germline CDR1 and CDR2 sequences are SGHNT and YYREEE (reference sequence). V was pared by 3 bases and J by 4 bases, with 17 bases between. This CDR3 spans 15 amino acids. The CDR3 loop is CASSSGARNGYEQYF. The CDR3 bases are TGTGCCAGCAGCTCAGGGGCGCGGAATGGATACGAGCAGTACTTC.

V usage is TRBV7-9 and J usage is TRBJ2-7, with D unclear. Germline V gene sequence: CDR1 SEHNR, CDR2 FQNEAQ (reference sequence). This CDR3 contains 13 residues. Trimming took off 5 bases at V and 5 bases at J, with 13 bases between the two ends. CDR3 loop: CASSPPVSNEQYF. CDR3 nucleotides: TGTGCCAGCAGCCCTCCGGTCTCGAACGAGCAGTACTTC.

The chain joins TRBV29-1 to TRBJ1-2; D might be TRBD1 (6 bases). The CDR3 length is 15 residues. CDR1 is SQVTM and CDR2 is ANQGSEA in the germline V gene. Between the trimmed V and J ends, which lost 4 bases and 5 bases, there was a span of 20 bases. The CDR3 sequence is CSVGAALGQTYGYTF. CDR3 nucleotides: TGCAGCGTTGGTGCCGCGTTAGGACAGACTTATGGCTACACCTTC.

This sequence joins TRBV5-8 and TRBJ1-1; maybe TRBD1 (6 bases). Germline CDR1 and CDR2: SGHTS and YDEGEE. V shed 0 bases and J shed 5 bases, with 11 bases lying between them. The CDR3 runs to 14 residues. The CDR3 here is CASSLEQGETEAFF. CDR3 DNA: TGTGCCAGCAGCTTGGAACAGGGTGAGACTGAAGCTTTCTTT.

The sample holds one count of this clone. The CDR3 bases are TGTGCCAGCAGCTACGGGACAGTGTCCTACGAGCAGTACTTC. This codes for CASSYGTVSYEQYF. V is TRBV7-9 and J is TRBJ2-7, with 7 bases that match TRBD1. This CDR3 spans 14 amino acids. CDR1 and CDR2 (germline): SEHNR, FQNEAQ (reference sequence). The V gene end was trimmed by 4 bases and the J gene end by 1 base; junction bases not matched to a gene: 4.

The J gene is TRBJ1-2, the V gene TRBV28; tentative D call: TRBD1 (5 bases). Trimming took 2 bases from V and 8 from J, leaving 12 bases between them. This CDR3 is 13 amino acids long. Germline V CDR1 and CDR2: MDHEN, SYDVKM. CDR3 loop: CASSLRRGGGYTF. DNA of the CDR3: TGTGCCAGCAGTTTAAGAAGGGGTGGCGGCTACACCTTC.

The rearrangement links TRBV6-1 to TRBJ2-7; a possible D gene is TRBD1 (6 bases). Trimming shortened V by 1 base and J by 4 bases, and 11 bases separated the two germline ends. The germline gives CDR1 MNHNS, CDR2 SASEGT. This CDR3 is 14 amino acids long. CDR3 in DNA: TGTGCCAGCAGTGAAGACAGGGCGAGATACGAGCAGTACTTC. Its translation is CASSEDRARYEQYF.

CDR3 nucleotides: TGCGCCAGCAGCTTGGTTATAGGGGGTGCTGGAAACACCATATATTTT. This sequence encodes CASSLVIGGAGNTIYF. The chain is built from TRBV5-1 and TRBJ1-3, with a possible D match to TRBD1 (6 bases). The CDR3 has 16 amino acids. From germline, CDR1 is SGHRS and CDR2 YFSETQ. With 0 bases removed from V and 2 bases from J, the gap between germline ends came to 12 bases.

The chain is built from TRBV12-2 and TRBJ2-3; TRBD2 is taken as the D call from the table, unchecked against the DNA. TRBV12-2 is annotated as a pseudogene. The CDR3 loop spans 15 amino acids. The CDR3 DNA is TGTGCAAGTCGCCCACTAGCGGTCCACACAGATACGCAGTATTTT. This codes for CASRPLAVHTDTQYF.

V usage is TRBV18 and J usage is TRBJ2-3; 7 nucleotides agree with TRBD1. The CDR3 extends over 12 amino acids. V dropped 2 bases and J dropped 13; count of bases not matched to a gene: 6. Germline assignment: CDR1 KGHSH and CDR2 LQKENI. CDR3 sequence (DNA): TGTGCCAGCTCACCAGGGGACAGAATGGAGTATTTT. Amino acid sequence: CASSPGDRMEYF.

The chain links TRBV10-2 to TRBJ1-5; the D gene is possibly TRBD1 (5 bases). The CDR3 is made up of 13 amino acids. CDR1 WSHSY and CDR2 SAAADI come from the germline V gene. The V and J ends lost 8 bases and 1 base respectively, with 9 bases between them. CDR3 in amino acids: CASGAGSNQPQHF. The CDR3, as DNA: TGCGCCAGCGGGGCGGGGAGCAATCAGCCCCAGCATTTT.

V and J are TRBV27 and TRBJ2-7; either TRBD1 or TRBD2 may supply D (5 bases each). The CDR3 extends over 16 amino acids. V was trimmed by 3 bases and J by 7 bases, leaving 22 bases between them. CDR1 is MNHEY and CDR2 is SMNVEV in the germline V gene (reference sequence). CDR3 protein: CASSFEGNRNTWEQYF. CDR3 nucleotide sequence: TGTGCCAGCAGTTTTGAGGGGAACAGGAATACGTGGGAGCAGTACTTC.

The CDR3 is CASSDEKRGHNEKLFF. The CDR3 nucleotides are TGTGCCAGCAGTGATGAGAAAAGGGGACATAATGAAAAACTGTTTTTT. V and J are TRBV6-1 and TRBJ1-4, with D possibly TRBD1 on 6 matching bases. Trimming took off 3 bases at V and 4 bases at J, with 15 bases between the two ends. This CDR3 region has 16 residues. Germline loops: CDR1 MNHNS, CDR2 SASEGT.

The chain carries TRBV6-5 and TRBJ1-2; 8 bases fit TRBD1. Trimming removed 0 bases from V and 7 bases from J; junction bases left unmatched: 7. Germline values: CDR1 MNHEY, CDR2 SVGAGI. The CDR3 covers 15 residues. The CDR3 sequence: CASSYSRTGPRGYTF. In nucleotides, the CDR3 is TGTGCCAGCAGTTACTCGAGGACAGGGCCGCGTGGCTACACCTTC.